The sequence of this T cell receptor beta chain was determined in a study of T-cell reconstitution after alpha-beta-depleted transplantation in children. Unique molecular identifiers tagged the TCRbeta library. Via MiXCR, TCRdb re-called the PCR reads, giving one row per CDR3 protein. The sample holds hundreds of thousands of distinct CDR3 sequences, around an eighth seen once. The CDR3 is 18 residues long. Germline values: CDR1 MNHEY, CDR2 SMNVEV (reference sequence). J was trimmed by 0 bases and V by 3 bases; bases with no gene match: 12. This clonotype originated in a human donor who donated a stem cell graft to a child with combined immunodeficiency. The specimen was PBMCs from the stem cell graft donor, collected from the stem cell graft. The V call is TRBV27, the J call TRBJ2-3, with 7 bases aligning to TRBD2. DNA for the CDR3: TGTGCCAGCAGTTTCGGTTCAGCGGGGATCCCTAGCACAGATACGCAGTATTTT. Encoded protein: CASSFGSAGIPSTDTQYF.